This T cell receptor (beta chain) is drawn from a study of blood T cell repertoires in COVID-19. Study-wide context: In each case, the material was cDNA or gDNA derived from T cells, B-cell-depleted T cells, or PBMCs.

TCRdb's copy holds only in-frame clones and misses some; the assay was immunoSEQ multiplex PCR. The table includes 310,000 or so clones, 87% detected once. This clone was detected once. Trimming cost V 7 bases and J 5 bases, with 11 bases left between them. The CDR3 contains 13 residues. The germline gives CDR1 SNHLY, CDR2 FYNNEI. The chain recombines TRBV2 with TRBJ1-4, with a possible D match to TRBD1 (5 bases). The clonotype was recovered from a man aged 30 to 45 with COVID-19, enrolled during active disease. Material: peripheral blood. The CDR3: CASMGGGNEKLFF. CDR3 nucleotides: TGTGCCAGCATGGGTGGGGGGAATGAAAAACTGTTTTTT.